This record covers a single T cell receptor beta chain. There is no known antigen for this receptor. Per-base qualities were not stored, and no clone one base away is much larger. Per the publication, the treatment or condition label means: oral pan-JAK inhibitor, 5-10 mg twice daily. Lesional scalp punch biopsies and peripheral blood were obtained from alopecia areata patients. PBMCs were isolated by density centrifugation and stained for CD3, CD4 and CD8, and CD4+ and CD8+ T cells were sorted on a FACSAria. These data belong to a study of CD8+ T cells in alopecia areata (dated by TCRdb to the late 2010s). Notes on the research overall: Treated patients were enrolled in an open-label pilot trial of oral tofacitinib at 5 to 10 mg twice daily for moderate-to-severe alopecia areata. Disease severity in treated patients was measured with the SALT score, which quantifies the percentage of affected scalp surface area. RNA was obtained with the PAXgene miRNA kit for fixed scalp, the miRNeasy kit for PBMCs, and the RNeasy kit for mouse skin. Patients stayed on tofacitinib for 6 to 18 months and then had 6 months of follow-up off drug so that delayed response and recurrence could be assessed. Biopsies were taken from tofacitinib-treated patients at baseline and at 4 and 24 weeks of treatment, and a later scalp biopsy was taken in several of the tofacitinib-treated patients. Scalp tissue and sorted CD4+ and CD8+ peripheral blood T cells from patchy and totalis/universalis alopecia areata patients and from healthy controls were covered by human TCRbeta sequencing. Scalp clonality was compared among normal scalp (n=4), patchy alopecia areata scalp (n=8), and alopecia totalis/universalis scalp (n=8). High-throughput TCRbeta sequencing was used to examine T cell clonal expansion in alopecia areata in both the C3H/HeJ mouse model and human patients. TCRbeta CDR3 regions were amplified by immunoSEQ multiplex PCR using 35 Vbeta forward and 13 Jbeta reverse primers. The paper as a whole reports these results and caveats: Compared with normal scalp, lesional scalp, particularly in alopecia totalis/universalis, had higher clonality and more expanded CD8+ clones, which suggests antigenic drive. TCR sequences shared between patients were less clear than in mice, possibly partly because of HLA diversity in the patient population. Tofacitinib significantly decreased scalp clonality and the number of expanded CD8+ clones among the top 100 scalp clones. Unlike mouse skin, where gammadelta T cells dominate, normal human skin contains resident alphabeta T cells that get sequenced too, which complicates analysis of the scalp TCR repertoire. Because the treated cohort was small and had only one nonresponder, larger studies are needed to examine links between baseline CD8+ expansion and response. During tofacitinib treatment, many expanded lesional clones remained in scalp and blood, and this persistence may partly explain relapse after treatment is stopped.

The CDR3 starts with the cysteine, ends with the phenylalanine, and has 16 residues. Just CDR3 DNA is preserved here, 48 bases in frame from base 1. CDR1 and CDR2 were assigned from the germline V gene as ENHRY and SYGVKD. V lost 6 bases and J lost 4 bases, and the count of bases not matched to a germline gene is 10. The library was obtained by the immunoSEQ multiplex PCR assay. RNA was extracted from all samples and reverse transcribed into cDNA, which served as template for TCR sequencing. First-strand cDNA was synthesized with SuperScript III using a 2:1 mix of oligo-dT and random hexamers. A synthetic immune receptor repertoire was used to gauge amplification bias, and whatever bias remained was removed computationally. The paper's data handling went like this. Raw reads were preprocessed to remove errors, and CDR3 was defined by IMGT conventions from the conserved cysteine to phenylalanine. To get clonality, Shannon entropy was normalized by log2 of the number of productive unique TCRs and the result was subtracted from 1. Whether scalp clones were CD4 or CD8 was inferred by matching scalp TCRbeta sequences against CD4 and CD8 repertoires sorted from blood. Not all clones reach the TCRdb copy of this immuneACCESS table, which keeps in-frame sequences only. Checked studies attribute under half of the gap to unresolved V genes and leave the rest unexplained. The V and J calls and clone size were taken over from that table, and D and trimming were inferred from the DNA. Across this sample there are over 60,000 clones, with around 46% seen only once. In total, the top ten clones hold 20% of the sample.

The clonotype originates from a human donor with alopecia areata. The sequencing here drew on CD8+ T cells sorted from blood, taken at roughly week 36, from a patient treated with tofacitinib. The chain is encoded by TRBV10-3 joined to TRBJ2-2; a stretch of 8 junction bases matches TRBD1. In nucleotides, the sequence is TGTGCCATCAGACTGACACCGACAGGGGTCACCGGGGAGCTGTTTTTT. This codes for CAIRLTPTGVTGELFF.